This T cell receptor beta chain comes out of a study of blood T cells in healthy people across ages. The CDR3 is 15 residues long. V lost 8 bases to trimming and J lost 8 bases; unmatched junction nucleotides: 16. The germline V gene has CDR1 DFQATT and CDR2 SNEGSKA (reference sequence). On this clonotype: Its antigen remains unknown.

At least 5 micrograms of total RNA were extracted per sample. For the second PCR, which ran for about 7 to 11 cycles, a sample-barcoded 5' primer and a J-beta primer mix were used. TCRdb redid the calling of the 5' RACE reads with MiXCR, one entry per CDR3 protein. The sample carries under 2 million distinct CDR3 sequences, roughly a third recorded once. Findings and caveats of the study: When set beside aged donors, long-lived donors presented more naive CD4+ cells and higher diversity. Diversity was estimated from one million T cells, and these estimates were considered underestimates. It was not known whether donors were CMV positive (a possible confounder of expanded clonotype changes).

Sequenced material: blood. The sequence was collected from a woman in her thirties in good health. The V gene is TRBV20-1, the J gene TRBJ2-1; TRBD1 agrees at 9 bases. Here the CDR3 reads CSSRPGTGRLDEQFF. For the CDR3, the DNA is TGCAGTTCCCGTCCCGGGACAGGGCGATTAGATGAGCAGTTCTTC.